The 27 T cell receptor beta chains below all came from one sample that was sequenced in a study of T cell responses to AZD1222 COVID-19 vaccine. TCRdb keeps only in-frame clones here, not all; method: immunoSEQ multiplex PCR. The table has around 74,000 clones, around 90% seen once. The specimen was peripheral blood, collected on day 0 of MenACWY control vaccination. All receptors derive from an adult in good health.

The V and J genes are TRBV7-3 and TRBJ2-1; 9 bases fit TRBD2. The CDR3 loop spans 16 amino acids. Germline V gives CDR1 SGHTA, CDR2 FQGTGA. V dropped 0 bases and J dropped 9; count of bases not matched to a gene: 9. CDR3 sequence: CASSLTSGGGRSEQFF. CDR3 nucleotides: TGTGCCAGCAGCTTAACTAGCGGGGGCGGTAGGAGTGAGCAGTTCTTC.

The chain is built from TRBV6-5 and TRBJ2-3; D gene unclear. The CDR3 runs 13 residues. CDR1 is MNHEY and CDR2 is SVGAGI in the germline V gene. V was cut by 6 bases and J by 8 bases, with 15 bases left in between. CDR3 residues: CASSKNEYGTQYF. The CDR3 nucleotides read TGTGCCAGCAGCAAAAACGAATATGGTACGCAGTATTTT.

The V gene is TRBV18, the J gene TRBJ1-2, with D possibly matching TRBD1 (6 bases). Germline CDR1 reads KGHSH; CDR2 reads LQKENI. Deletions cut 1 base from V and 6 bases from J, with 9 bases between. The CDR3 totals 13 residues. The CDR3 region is CASSPLAGDGYTF. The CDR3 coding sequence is TGTGCCAGCTCACCACTGGCAGGGGATGGCTACACCTTC.

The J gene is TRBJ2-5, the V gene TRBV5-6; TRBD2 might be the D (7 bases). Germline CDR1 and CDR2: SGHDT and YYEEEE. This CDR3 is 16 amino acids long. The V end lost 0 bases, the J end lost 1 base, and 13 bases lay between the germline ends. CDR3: CASSLVQGGTQETQYF. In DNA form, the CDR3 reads TGTGCCAGCAGCTTGGTACAGGGAGGGACCCAAGAGACCCAGTACTTC.

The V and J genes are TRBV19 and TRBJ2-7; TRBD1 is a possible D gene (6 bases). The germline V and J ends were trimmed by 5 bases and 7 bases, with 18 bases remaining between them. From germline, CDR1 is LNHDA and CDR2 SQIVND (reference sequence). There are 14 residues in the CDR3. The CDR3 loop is CASSAPGQSREQYF. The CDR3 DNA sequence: TGTGCCAGTAGTGCGCCGGGACAATCTCGAGAGCAGTACTTC.

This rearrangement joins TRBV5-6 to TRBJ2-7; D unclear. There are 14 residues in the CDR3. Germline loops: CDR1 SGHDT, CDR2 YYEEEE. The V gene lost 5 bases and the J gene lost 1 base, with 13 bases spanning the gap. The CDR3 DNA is TGTGCCAGCAGTTTTGGACGGAGATCCTACGAGCAGTACTTC. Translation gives CASSFGRRSYEQYF.

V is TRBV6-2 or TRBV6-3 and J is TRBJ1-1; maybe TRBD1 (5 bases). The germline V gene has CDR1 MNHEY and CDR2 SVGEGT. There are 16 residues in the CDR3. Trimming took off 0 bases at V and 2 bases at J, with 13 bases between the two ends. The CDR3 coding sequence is TGTGCCAGCAGTTACTCGGGGGTGGTACCCAACACTGAAGCTTTCTTT. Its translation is CASSYSGVVPNTEAFF.

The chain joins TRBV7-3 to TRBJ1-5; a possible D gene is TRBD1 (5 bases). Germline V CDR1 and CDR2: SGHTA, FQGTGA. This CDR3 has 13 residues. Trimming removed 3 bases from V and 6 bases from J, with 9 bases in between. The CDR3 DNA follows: TGTGCCAGCAGCTTGCAGGGTGGTCAGCCCCAGCATTTT. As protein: CASSLQGGQPQHF.

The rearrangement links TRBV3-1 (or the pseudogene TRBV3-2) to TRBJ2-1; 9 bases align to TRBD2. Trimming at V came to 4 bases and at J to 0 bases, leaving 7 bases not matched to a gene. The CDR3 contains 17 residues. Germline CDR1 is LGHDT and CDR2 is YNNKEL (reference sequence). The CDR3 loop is CASSRRTSESSYNEQFF. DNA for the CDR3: TGTGCCAGCAGCCGTAGGACTAGCGAAAGCTCCTACAATGAGCAGTTCTTC.

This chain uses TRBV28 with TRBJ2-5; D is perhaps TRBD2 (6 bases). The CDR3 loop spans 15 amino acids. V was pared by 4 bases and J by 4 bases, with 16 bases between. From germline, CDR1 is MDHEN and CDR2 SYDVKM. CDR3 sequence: CASSSRGEDGETQYF. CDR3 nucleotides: TGTGCCAGCAGTTCTCGCGGGGAGGATGGAGAGACCCAGTACTTC. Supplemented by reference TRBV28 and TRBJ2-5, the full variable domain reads DVKVTQSSRYLVKRTGEKVFLECVQDMDHENMFWYRQDPGLGLRLIYFSYDVKMKEKGDIPEGYSVSREKKERFSLILESASTNQTSMYLCASSSRGEDGETQYFGPGTRLLVL.

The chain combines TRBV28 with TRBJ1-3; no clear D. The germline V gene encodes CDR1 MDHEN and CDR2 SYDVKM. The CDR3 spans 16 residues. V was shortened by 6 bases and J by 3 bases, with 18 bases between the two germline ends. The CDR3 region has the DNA TGTGCCAGCAGGACTGACTTCGGGCGGGATGGAAACACCATATATTTT. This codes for CASRTDFGRDGNTIYF.

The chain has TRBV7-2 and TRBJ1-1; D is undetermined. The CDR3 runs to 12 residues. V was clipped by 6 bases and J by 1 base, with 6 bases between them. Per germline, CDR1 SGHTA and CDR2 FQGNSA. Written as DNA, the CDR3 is TGTGCCAGCAGTTTTTGGAACACTGAAGCTTTCTTT. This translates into CASSFWNTEAFF.

CDR3 sequence (DNA): TGTGCCAGCAGTTGGCAGGGTGCAACTAATGAAAAACTGTTTTTT. Translating gives CASSWQGATNEKLFF. This chain connects TRBV25-1 to TRBJ1-4; a possible D gene is TRBD1 (5 bases). The CDR3 sequence is 15 residues long. CDR1 and CDR2 (germline): MGHDK, SYGVNS. V was cut by 5 bases and J by 0 bases, with 10 bases left in between.

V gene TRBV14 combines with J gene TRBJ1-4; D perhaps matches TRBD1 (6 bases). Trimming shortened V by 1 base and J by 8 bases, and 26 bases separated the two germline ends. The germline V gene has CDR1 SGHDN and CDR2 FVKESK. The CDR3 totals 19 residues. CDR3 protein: CASSQGAPGQELADEKLFF. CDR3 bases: TGTGCCAGCAGCCAAGGGGCCCCGGGACAAGAACTCGCGGACGAAAAACTGTTTTTT.

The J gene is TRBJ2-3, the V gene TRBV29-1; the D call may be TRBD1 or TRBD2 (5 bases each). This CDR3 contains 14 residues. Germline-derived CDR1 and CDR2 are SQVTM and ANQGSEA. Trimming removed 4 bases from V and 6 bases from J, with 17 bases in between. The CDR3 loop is CSVVSTGLLDTQYF. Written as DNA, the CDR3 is TGCAGCGTTGTGAGCACAGGACTTCTCGATACGCAGTATTTT.

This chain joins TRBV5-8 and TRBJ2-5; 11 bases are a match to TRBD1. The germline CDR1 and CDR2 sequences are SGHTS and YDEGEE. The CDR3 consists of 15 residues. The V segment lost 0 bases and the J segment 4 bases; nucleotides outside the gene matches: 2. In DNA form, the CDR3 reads TGTGCCAGCAGCTTGGAGGGGACAGGGGGAGAGACCCAGTACTTC. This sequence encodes CASSLEGTGGETQYF.

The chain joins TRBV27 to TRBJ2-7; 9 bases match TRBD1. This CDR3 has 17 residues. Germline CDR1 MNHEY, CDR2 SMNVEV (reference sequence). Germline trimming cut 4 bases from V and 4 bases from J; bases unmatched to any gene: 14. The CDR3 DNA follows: TGTGCCAGCAGTTCCATAATACGACAGGGGGGAAAGTACGAGCAGTACTTC. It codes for CASSSIIRQGGKYEQYF.

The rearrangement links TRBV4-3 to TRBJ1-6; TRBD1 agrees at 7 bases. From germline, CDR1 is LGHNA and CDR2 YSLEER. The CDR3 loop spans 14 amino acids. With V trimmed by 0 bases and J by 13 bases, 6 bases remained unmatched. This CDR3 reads CASSQDPTGFPLHF. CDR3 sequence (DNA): TGCGCCAGCAGCCAAGATCCGACAGGGTTTCCCCTCCACTTT.

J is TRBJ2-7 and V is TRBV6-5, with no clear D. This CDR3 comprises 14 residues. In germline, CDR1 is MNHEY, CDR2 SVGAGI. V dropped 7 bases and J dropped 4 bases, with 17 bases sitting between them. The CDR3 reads CASTVTSAMYEQYF. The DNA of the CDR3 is TGTGCCAGCACCGTGACAAGTGCCATGTACGAGCAGTACTTC.

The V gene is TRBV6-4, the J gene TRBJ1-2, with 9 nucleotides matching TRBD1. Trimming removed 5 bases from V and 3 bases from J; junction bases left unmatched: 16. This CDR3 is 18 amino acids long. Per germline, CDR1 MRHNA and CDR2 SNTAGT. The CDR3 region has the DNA TGTGCCAGCAGTCCCTCGGGTCTACCGGGACAGGGCTACTATGGCTACACCTTC. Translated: CASSPSGLPGQGYYGYTF.

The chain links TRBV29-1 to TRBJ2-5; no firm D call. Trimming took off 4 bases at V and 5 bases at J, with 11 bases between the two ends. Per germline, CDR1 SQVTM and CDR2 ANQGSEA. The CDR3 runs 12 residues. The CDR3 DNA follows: TGCAGCGTTGGGCCGGGTATGGAGACCCAGTACTTC. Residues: CSVGPGMETQYF.

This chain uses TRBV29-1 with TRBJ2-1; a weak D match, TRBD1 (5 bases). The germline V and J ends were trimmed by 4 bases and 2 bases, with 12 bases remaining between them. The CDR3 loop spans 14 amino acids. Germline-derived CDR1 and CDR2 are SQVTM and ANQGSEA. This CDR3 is CSVGRVITYNEQFF. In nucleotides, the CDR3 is TGCAGCGTTGGCAGGGTAATCACCTACAATGAGCAGTTCTTC.

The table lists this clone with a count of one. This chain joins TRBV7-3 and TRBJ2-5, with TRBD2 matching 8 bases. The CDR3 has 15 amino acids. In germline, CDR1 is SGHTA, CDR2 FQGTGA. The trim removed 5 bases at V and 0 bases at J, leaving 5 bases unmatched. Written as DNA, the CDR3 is TGTGCCAGCAGCCCCAGCGGGGGATACCAAGAGACCCAGTACTTC. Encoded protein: CASSPSGGYQETQYF. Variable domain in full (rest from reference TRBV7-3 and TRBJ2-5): GAGVSQTPSNKVTEKGKYVELRCDPISGHTALYWYRQSLGQGPEFLIYFQGTGAADDSGLPNDRFFAVRPEGSVSTLKIQRTERGDSAVYLCASSPSGGYQETQYFGPGTRLLVL.

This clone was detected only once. The CDR3 DNA reads TGTGCCAGCAGTGTGGGGACCGTAGGAAACACCATATATTTT. Amino acids: CASSVGTVGNTIYF. The chain combines TRBV25-1 with TRBJ1-3; a weak D match, TRBD1 (5 bases). This CDR3 is 14 amino acids long. Germline loops: CDR1 MGHDK, CDR2 SYGVNS. Trimming removed 4 bases from V and 4 bases from J, with 11 bases in between.

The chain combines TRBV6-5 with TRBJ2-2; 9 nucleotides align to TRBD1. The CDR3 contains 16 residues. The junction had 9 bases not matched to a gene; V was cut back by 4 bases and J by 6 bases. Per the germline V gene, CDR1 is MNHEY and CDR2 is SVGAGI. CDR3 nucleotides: TGTGCCAGCAGTTCACCGGGACAGGGTTTTCCCGGGGAGCTGTTTTTT. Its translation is CASSSPGQGFPGELFF.

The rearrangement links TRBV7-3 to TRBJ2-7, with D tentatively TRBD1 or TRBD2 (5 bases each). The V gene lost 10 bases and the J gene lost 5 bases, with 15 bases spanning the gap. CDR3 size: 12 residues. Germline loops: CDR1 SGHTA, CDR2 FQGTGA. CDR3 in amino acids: CATRRGRDEQYF. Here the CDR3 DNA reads TGTGCCACACGACGGGGACGTGACGAGCAGTACTTC.

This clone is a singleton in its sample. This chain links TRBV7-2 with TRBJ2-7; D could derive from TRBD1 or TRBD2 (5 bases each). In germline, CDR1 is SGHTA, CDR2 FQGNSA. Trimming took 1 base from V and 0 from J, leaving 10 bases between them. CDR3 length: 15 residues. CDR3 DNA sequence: TGTGCCAGCAGCTTAGGGGCAGGGACCTCCTACGAGCAGTACTTC. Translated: CASSLGAGTSYEQYF.